This T cell receptor (beta chain) is from a study of patients and donors after allogeneic stem cell transplantation. TCRdb ran MiXCR on the RT-PCR reads and lists one entry per CDR3 protein. This sample has 920,000 or so distinct CDR3 sequences, with roughly 18% found just once. CDR3 size: 16 residues. J was trimmed by 5 bases and V by 0 bases; bases with no gene match: 8. From germline, CDR1 is SGHRS and CDR2 YFSETQ. The receptor's source is a human donor who was either an allogeneic HSCT recipient or a stem cell or donor lymphocyte infusion donor (not recorded which). It is not recorded whose cells these are; they may come from a transplant donor. Sequencing was done on a sample of blood, either unsorted or a sorted T cell fraction (not recorded which). V gene TRBV5-1 combines with J gene TRBJ2-5; 9 positions match TRBD2. The DNA of the CDR3 is TGCGCCAGCAGCTTGGTAGTAGCGGGAGAGGGGGAGACCCAGTACTTC. Its protein is CASSLVVAGEGETQYF.